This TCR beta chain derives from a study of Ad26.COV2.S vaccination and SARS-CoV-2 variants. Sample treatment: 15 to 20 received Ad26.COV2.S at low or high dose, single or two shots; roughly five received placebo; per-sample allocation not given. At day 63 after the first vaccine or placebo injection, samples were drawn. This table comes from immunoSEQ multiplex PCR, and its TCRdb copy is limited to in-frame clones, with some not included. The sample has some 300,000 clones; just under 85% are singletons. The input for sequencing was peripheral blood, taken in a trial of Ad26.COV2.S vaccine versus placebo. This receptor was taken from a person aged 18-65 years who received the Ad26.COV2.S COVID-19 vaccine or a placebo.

CDR3 nucleotides: TGTGCCAGCAGGATGATCAGGGGGCGGACTGAAGCTTTCTTT. Translating gives CASRMIRGRTEAFF. The rearrangement links TRBV11-2 to TRBJ1-1, with 8 nucleotides matching TRBD1. CDR1 is SGHAT and CDR2 is FQNNGV in the germline V gene. V shed 6 bases, J shed 5 bases, and the junction held 8 bases outside the gene matches. The CDR3 is 14 residues long.